Reported below is one TCR beta chain. The record originates from a study of blood T cell repertoires in COVID-19. The data were produced by immunoSEQ multiplex PCR, yet TCRdb's version contains in-frame clones alone and is incomplete. The table has just over 250,000 clones, about 90% seen once. Looked up from germline, CDR1 is MDHEN and CDR2 is SYDVKM. Trimming shortened V by 3 bases and J by 4 bases, and 16 bases separated the two germline ends. The CDR3 is made up of 15 amino acids. One Seattle source followed patients from active infection through their disease course. The specimen sequenced was peripheral blood. This chain connects TRBV28 to TRBJ2-7, with D perhaps matching TRBD2 (5 bases). The receptor's source is a woman in her seventies with COVID-19, enrolled during active disease. For the CDR3, the DNA is TGTGCCAGCAGTTTCTGGGGAAGCGGTCGGTACGAGCAGTACTTC. This sequence encodes CASSFWGSGRYEQYF.